One and the same sample provided the 32 T cell receptor beta chains below, sequenced in a study of T cells after yellow fever vaccination. MiXCR was run by TCRdb on the 5' RACE reads, yielding one entry per CDR3 protein. The data hold about 350,000 distinct CDR3 sequences, with 4.1% observed a single time. The specimen comprised PBMCs, sampled 5 days after the yellow fever booster vaccination. These receptors all stem from a man between 18 and 29 years old who received the YFV17D yellow fever vaccine.

This clonotype was found a few times. This sequence joins TRBV7-2 and TRBJ2-7; no clear D gene. The germline V and J ends were trimmed by 2 bases and 1 base, with 6 bases remaining between them. CDR1 is SGHTA and CDR2 is FQGNSA in the germline V gene. The CDR3 sequence is 13 residues long. The CDR3 loop is CASSLTASYEQYV. CDR3 sequence (DNA): TGTGCCAGCAGCTTAACGGCGTCCTACGAGCAGTACGTC.

The CDR3 region is CASSAPNLRGTQYF. The CDR3 nucleotides are TGTGCCAGCAGTGCCCCAAATCTCAGGGGGACGCAGTATTTT. This chain connects TRBV28 to TRBJ2-3; 7 positions match TRBD1. V trimming: 5 bases; J trimming: 9 bases; junction bases outside the gene matches: 11. This CDR3 spans 14 amino acids. From germline, CDR1 is MDHEN and CDR2 SYDVKM.

This clonotype was observed many times. The V gene is TRBV5-6, the J gene TRBJ2-1, with D unclear. The ends were cut back, 4 bases at V and 8 bases at J, with 13 bases in the middle. Per the germline V gene, CDR1 is SGHDT and CDR2 is YYEEEE. The CDR3 length is 13 residues. CDR3 sequence (DNA): TGTGCCAGCAGCCCTAATTATTTCGATGAGCAGTTCTTC. It specifies CASSPNYFDEQFF.

In this sample, this clonotype turned up many times. The chain combines TRBV9 with TRBJ2-7; D is possibly TRBD2 (7 bases). Between the trimmed V and J ends, which lost 4 bases and 6 bases, there was a span of 23 bases. CDR1 is SGDLS and CDR2 is YYNGEE in the germline V gene. The CDR3 consists of 16 residues. The CDR3 loop reads CASSPRGDTSGGEQYF. The CDR3, as DNA: TGTGCCAGCAGCCCTCGGGGGGACACCTCAGGCGGCGAGCAGTACTTC.

This rearrangement joins TRBV4-1 to TRBJ2-5; D is unclear. This CDR3 comprises 14 residues. Germline CDR1 and CDR2: MGHRA and YSYEKL. Trimming pared 4 bases from V and 0 bases from J, leaving 9 bases between. CDR3 bases: TGCGCCAGCAGCCCCCGTGCGGACCAAGAGACCCAGTACTTC. Amino acids: CASSPRADQETQYF.

This clonotype appeared many times. The chain recombines TRBV10-2 with TRBJ1-1; maybe TRBD1 (5 bases). Germline CDR1 WSHSY, CDR2 SAAADI. Trimming pared 5 bases from V and 0 bases from J, leaving 13 bases between. The CDR3 loop spans 15 amino acids. CDR3 DNA sequence: TGCGCCAGCAGTCGGGAGGGACGGATGAACACTGAAGCTTTCTTT. Translating it yields CASSREGRMNTEAFF.

This clonotype was seen many times. This rearrangement joins TRBV7-9 to TRBJ1-5; D might be TRBD1 (5 bases). Trimming cost V 5 bases and J 6 bases, with 17 bases left between them. Germline assignment: CDR1 SEHNR and CDR2 FQNEAQ (reference sequence). The CDR3 consists of 15 residues. CDR3 coding DNA: TGTGCCAGCAGCCCGGAAGGGGTGTACGGTCAGCCCCAGCATTTT. Amino acid sequence: CASSPEGVYGQPQHF.

In this sample, this clonotype turned up a few times. This sequence joins TRBV7-9 and TRBJ1-2; possible D gene TRBD1, 6 bases. In germline, CDR1 is SEHNR, CDR2 FQNEAQ (reference sequence). V was trimmed by 5 bases and J by 3 bases, leaving 16 bases between them. CDR3 size: 15 residues. This CDR3 reads CASSKTGTTDYGYTF. In nucleotides, the CDR3 is TGTGCCAGCAGCAAAACCGGGACAACCGACTATGGCTACACCTTC.

This clonotype has a count of ten or more. The V call is TRBV5-1, the J call TRBJ2-3; D remains unclear. V lost 5 bases and J lost 0, with 13 bases in between. Germline V gene data show CDR1 as SGHRS and CDR2 as YFSETQ. CDR3 length: 15 amino acids. The CDR3 reads CASRSWVASTDTQYF. The CDR3 region has the DNA TGCGCCAGCAGATCGTGGGTGGCTAGCACAGATACGCAGTATTTT.

Points on this clonotype: The junction shows a germline mismatch at one end, possibly a read error. J is TRBJ2-7 and V is TRBV20-1; 8 positions agree with TRBD2. Per the germline V gene, CDR1 is DFQATT and CDR2 is SNEGSKA (reference sequence). CDR3 size: 13 residues. The CDR3: CSASRGGWSEQYF. DNA for the CDR3: TGCAGCGCTAGCCGCGGGGGGTGGAGCGAGCAGTACTTC.

The CDR3 reads CASSSQLSGGSGYTF. Here the CDR3 DNA reads TGTGCCAGCAGCTCGCAACTAAGCGGGGGTTCTGGCTACACCTTC. The chain carries TRBV11-2 and TRBJ1-2, with D possibly being TRBD1 (5 bases). Germline loops: CDR1 SGHAT, CDR2 FQNNGV. The ends were cut back, 4 bases at V and 7 bases at J, with 19 bases in the middle. CDR3 length: 15 residues.

This clonotype has just a few counts. The gene calls are TRBV20-1 and TRBJ2-1; 8 nucleotides align to TRBD2. The length of the CDR3 is 16 residues. Trimming at V came to 0 bases and at J to 7 bases, leaving 11 bases not matched to a gene. Germline V gene lookup returns CDR1 DFQATT and CDR2 SNEGSKA (reference sequence). The CDR3 is CSAREPLGGAGNEQFF. DNA of the CDR3: TGCAGTGCTAGAGAACCGCTCGGGGGGGCTGGGAATGAGCAGTTCTTC.

The rearrangement links TRBV7-2 to TRBJ2-3; D possibly corresponds to TRBD1 (5 bases). This CDR3 has 13 residues. Germline V lookup: CDR1 SGHTA, CDR2 FQGNSA. Trimming removed 10 bases at V and 4 bases at J, with 15 bases between. Here the CDR3 DNA reads TGTGCCATTAGGGATGGGGCACCAGATACGCAGTATTTT. It yields the protein CAIRDGAPDTQYF.

The gene calls are TRBV20-1 and TRBJ1-2; 7 bases match TRBD1. Per the germline V gene, CDR1 is DFQATT and CDR2 is SNEGSKA (reference sequence). V shed 0 bases, J shed 10 bases, and the junction held 11 bases outside the gene matches. This CDR3 comprises 14 residues. The CDR3 region has the DNA TGCAGTGCTAGAGAACTAGGTACAGGGGATACCTACACCTTC. Translated: CSARELGTGDTYTF.

This clonotype was picked up many times. The chain has TRBV9 and TRBJ2-7; D gene ambiguous. Per germline, CDR1 SGDLS and CDR2 YYNGEE. CDR3 size: 13 residues. V gave up 4 bases and J gave up 7 bases, with 15 bases separating them. This chain's CDR3 is CASSTSGPGEQYV. The DNA of the CDR3 is TGTGCCAGCAGCACCTCCGGGCCAGGAGAGCAGTACGTC.

The CDR3: CSARDGRGDTQYF. In DNA form, the CDR3 reads TGCAGTGCTAGAGATGGGAGAGGAGATACGCAGTATTTT. J is TRBJ2-3 and V is TRBV20-1; D perhaps matches TRBD2 (5 bases). The CDR3 spans 13 residues. Germline V CDR1 and CDR2: DFQATT, SNEGSKA (reference sequence). V was shortened by 0 bases and J by 5 bases, with 9 bases between the two germline ends.

This chain connects TRBV20-1 to TRBJ1-2; D possibly corresponds to TRBD1 (6 bases). CDR3 length: 13 amino acids. From germline, CDR1 is DFQATT and CDR2 SNEGSKA (reference sequence). With 0 bases removed from V and 6 bases from J, the gap between germline ends came to 11 bases. DNA for the CDR3: TGCAGTGCTAGAGACCTCCAGGGGCATGGCTACACCTTC. Protein: CSARDLQGHGYTF.

This clonotype was observed at least ten times. J is TRBJ1-5 and V is TRBV20-1; tentatively, D is TRBD1 (6 bases). The ends were cut back, 1 base at V and 12 bases at J, with 19 bases in the middle. The CDR3 is made up of 14 amino acids. Germline V gene sequence: CDR1 DFQATT, CDR2 SNEGSKA (reference sequence). The CDR3 region is CSARGGGPRMDQHF. DNA for the CDR3: TGCAGTGCTAGAGGGGGGGGCCCGAGGATGGACCAGCATTTT.

This clonotype was detected ten times or more. The chain employs TRBV20-1 and TRBJ1-1, with D uncertain. The V gene's germline CDR1 is DFQATT and CDR2 SNEGSKA (reference sequence). This CDR3 is built from 14 residues. The V end lost 1 base, the J end lost 2 bases, and 11 bases lay between the germline ends. The DNA of the CDR3 is TGCAGTGCTAGAGCCGGCGCGGGCAACACTGAAGCTTTCTTT. Translation gives CSARAGAGNTEAFF.

This clonotype has more than one count but fewer than ten. V and J are TRBV21-1 and TRBJ1-2. TRBV21-1 is shown as a pseudogene. The CDR3 is made up of 12 amino acids. CDR3 residues: CASGGSFYGYTF. Written as DNA, the CDR3 is TGTGCCAGCGGAGGATCTTTCTATGGCTACACCTTC.

In this sample, this clonotype turned up many times. This rearrangement joins TRBV5-1 to TRBJ1-3; D is possibly TRBD1 (5 bases). Trimming removed 0 bases from V and 8 bases from J, with 9 bases in between. There are 13 residues in the CDR3. The germline CDR1 and CDR2 sequences are SGHRS and YFSETQ. The CDR3: CASSLGRGDTIYF. Here the CDR3 DNA reads TGCGCCAGCAGCTTGGGCCGAGGGGACACCATATATTTT.

This clonotype was seen more than once but under ten times. This rearrangement joins TRBV20-1 to TRBJ2-3, with 7 positions matching TRBD1. The CDR3 length is 15 residues. Trimming removed 3 bases from V and 2 bases from J; junction bases left unmatched: 8. Germline V gene data show CDR1 as DFQATT and CDR2 as SNEGSKA (reference sequence). The CDR3 bases are TGCAGTGCTAGCGAAACAGGGGCTTACACAGATACGCAGTATTTT. It is translated as CSASETGAYTDTQYF.

The chain joins TRBV12-3 or TRBV12-4 to TRBJ2-5; 8 nucleotides match TRBD2. The CDR3 extends over 14 amino acids. V shed 8 bases, J shed 4 bases, and the junction held 9 bases outside the gene matches. The CDR3 sequence: CASGSRGEGETQYF. In DNA, the CDR3 is TGTGCCAGCGGGTCGCGGGGGGAGGGAGAGACCCAGTACTTC.

The chain is built from TRBV7-9 and TRBJ1-1; D gene ambiguous. V lost 1 base to trimming and J lost 4 bases, with 16 bases between them. Germline CDR1 and CDR2: SEHNR and FQNEAQ (reference sequence). CDR3 length equals 16 residues. The CDR3 reads CASSLGTASSSTEAFF. In DNA form, the CDR3 reads TGTGCCAGCAGCTTAGGTACGGCTAGTTCCTCCACTGAAGCTTTCTTT.

This clonotype showed up just a few times. The V call is TRBV5-4, the J call TRBJ2-5; unclear D gene. This CDR3 comprises 12 residues. CDR1 and CDR2 from the germline V gene are SGHNT and YYREEE (reference sequence). V shed 4 bases and J shed 3 bases, with 7 bases lying between them. The CDR3 coding sequence is TGTGCCAGCAGCGCTGAGGAAGAGACCCAGTACTTC. Protein product: CASSAEEETQYF. The whole variable domain, filled in from reference TRBV5-4 and TRBJ2-5, reads ETGVTQSPTHLIKTRGQQVTLRCSSQSGHNTVSWYQQALGQGPQFIFQYYREEENGRGNFPPRFSGLQFPNYSSELNVNALELDDSALYLCASSAEEETQYFGPGTRLLVL.

The gene calls are TRBV25-1 and TRBJ2-3; 8 nucleotides line up with TRBD1. Trimming cost V 3 bases and J 0 bases; bases outside gene matches: 8. Germline assignment: CDR1 MGHDK and CDR2 SYGVNS. The CDR3 has 17 amino acids. The CDR3 loop is CASSDPGQASSTDTQYF. CDR3 nucleotide sequence: TGTGCCAGCAGTGATCCGGGACAGGCCTCTAGCACAGATACGCAGTATTTT. Variable domain in full (rest from reference TRBV25-1 and TRBJ2-3): EADIYQTPRYLVIGTGKKITLECSQTMGHDKMYWYQQDPGMELHLIHYSYGVNSTEKGDLSSESTVSRIRTEHFPLTLESARPSHTSQYLCASSDPGQASSTDTQYFGPGTRLTVL.

This clonotype has ten or more counts. The chain combines TRBV6-6 with TRBJ1-2; TRBD1 matches at 7 bases. CDR1 MNHNY and CDR2 SVGAGI come from the germline V gene (reference sequence). The V and J ends lost 7 bases and 8 bases, in that order; junction bases with no gene match: 4. CDR3 length: 11 amino acids. The CDR3 sequence is CASNGQAGYTF. The CDR3 DNA sequence: TGTGCCAGCAACGGACAGGCAGGCTACACCTTC.

The chain joins TRBV30 to TRBJ1-4, with D unresolved. Trimming removed 3 bases from V and 4 bases from J, with 9 bases in between. CDR1 GTSNPN and CDR2 SVGIG come from the germline V gene (reference sequence). The CDR3 is made up of 13 amino acids. CDR3 protein: CAWRGGNNEKLFF. The DNA for the CDR3 is TGTGCCTGGAGGGGAGGGAATAATGAAAAACTGTTTTTT.

This clonotype was observed at least ten times. The CDR3 DNA sequence: TGCGCCAGCGGCGGGACAGCGGATCACATTCAGTACTTC. This encodes CASGGTADHIQYF. The rearrangement joins TRBV4-1 to TRBJ2-4; D perhaps matches TRBD1 (7 bases). The V gene lost 8 bases and the J gene lost 8 bases, with 16 bases spanning the gap. CDR3 length: 13 amino acids. The germline CDR1 and CDR2 sequences are MGHRA and YSYEKL.

The chain's CDR3 is CASRQGPETQYF. The CDR3 DNA is TGTGCCAGCAGACAGGGACCCGAGACCCAGTACTTC. The chain is built from TRBV12-3 or TRBV12-4 and TRBJ2-5; D is possibly TRBD1 (6 bases). V lost 6 bases and J 5 bases, leaving 10 bases between the germline ends. There are 12 residues in the CDR3.

This clonotype was seen more than once but under ten times. V is TRBV12-3 or TRBV12-4 and J is TRBJ2-5, with TRBD2 matching over 10 bases. V shed 4 bases and J 5 bases; nucleotides not matched to a gene: 10. CDR3 length: 16 amino acids. CDR3 in amino acids: CASSSPLAGQWETQYF. CDR3 coding DNA: TGTGCCAGCAGTTCCCCACTAGCGGGGCAATGGGAGACCCAGTACTTC.

At least ten counts were recorded for this clonotype. The gene calls are TRBV7-2 and TRBJ2-7, with D tentatively TRBD1 or TRBD2 (5 bases each). Germline V gives CDR1 SGHTA, CDR2 FQGNSA. There are 13 residues in the CDR3. Trimming cost V 2 bases and J 3 bases, with 8 bases left between them. The CDR3 protein is CASSLQGVYEQYF. The CDR3 DNA sequence: TGTGCCAGCAGCTTACAGGGAGTCTACGAGCAGTACTTC.